This entry concerns a single TCR beta chain. Method: immunoSEQ multiplex PCR; TCRdb's copy keeps in-frame clones and lacks some. Of about 150,000 clones detected, approximately 78% appear once; the ten largest clones hold roughly 1.5%. V trimming: 5 bases; J trimming: 7 bases; junction bases outside the gene matches: 3. The CDR3 consists of 13 residues. Germline assignment: CDR1 LNHDA and CDR2 SQIVND (reference sequence). The data belong to a study of blood T cell repertoires in COVID-19. The specimen sequenced was peripheral blood. This sequence was found in a man of 80 years or more with acute or convalescent COVID-19. This chain joins TRBV19 and TRBJ2-2, with TRBD1 matching 8 bases. CDR3 sequence: CASSDRGIGELFF. DNA of the CDR3: TGTGCCAGTAGTGACAGGGGAATCGGGGAGCTGTTTTTT.